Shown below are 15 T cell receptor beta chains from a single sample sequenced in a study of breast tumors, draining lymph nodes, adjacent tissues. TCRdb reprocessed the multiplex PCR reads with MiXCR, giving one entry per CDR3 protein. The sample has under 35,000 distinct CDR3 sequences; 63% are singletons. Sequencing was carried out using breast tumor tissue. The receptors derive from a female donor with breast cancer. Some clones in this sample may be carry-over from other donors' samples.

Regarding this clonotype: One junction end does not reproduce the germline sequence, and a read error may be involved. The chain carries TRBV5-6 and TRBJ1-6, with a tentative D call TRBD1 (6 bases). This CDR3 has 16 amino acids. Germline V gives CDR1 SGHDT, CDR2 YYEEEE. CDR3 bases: TGCGCCAGCAGCTCACAGGGAAGCTCCTATAATTCACCCCTCCACTTT. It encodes CASSSQGSSYNSPLHF.

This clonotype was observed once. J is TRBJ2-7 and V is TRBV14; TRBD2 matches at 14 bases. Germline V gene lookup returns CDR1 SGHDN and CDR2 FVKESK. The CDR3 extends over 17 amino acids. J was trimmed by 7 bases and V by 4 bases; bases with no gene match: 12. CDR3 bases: TGTGCCAGCAGCCCTAGACTAGCGGGAGGGCCTTTCAATGAGCAGTACTTC. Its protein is CASSPRLAGGPFNEQYF.

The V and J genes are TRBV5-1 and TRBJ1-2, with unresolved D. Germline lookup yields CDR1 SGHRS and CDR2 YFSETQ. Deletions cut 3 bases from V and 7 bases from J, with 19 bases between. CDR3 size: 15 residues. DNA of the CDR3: TGCGCCAGCAGCTCCCTGAATATGGGCTTACGTGGCTACACCTTC. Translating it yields CASSSLNMGLRGYTF.

CDR3 region: CSARDRGTTDTQYF. CDR3 nucleotides: TGCAGTGCTAGAGACAGGGGGACCACAGATACGCAGTATTTT. The V and J genes are TRBV20-1 and TRBJ2-3; 7 nucleotides line up with TRBD1. This CDR3 has 14 amino acids. With 0 bases clipped from V and 2 bases from J, the junction kept 2 bases outside the gene matches. Germline assignment: CDR1 DFQATT and CDR2 SNEGSKA (reference sequence).

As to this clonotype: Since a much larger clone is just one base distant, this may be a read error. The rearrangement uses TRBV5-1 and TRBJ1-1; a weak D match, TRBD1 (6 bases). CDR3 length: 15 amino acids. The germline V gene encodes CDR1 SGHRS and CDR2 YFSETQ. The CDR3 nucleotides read TGCCCCAGCAGCTTGGGGGGCGGAATGAACACTGAAGCTTTCTTT. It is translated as CPSSLGGGMNTEAFF.

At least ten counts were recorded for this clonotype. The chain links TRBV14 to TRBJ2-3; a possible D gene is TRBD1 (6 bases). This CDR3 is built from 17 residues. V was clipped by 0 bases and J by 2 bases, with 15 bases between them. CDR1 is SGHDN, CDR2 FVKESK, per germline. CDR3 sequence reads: CASSQDHWGRITDTQYF. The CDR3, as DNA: TGTGCCAGCAGCCAAGATCATTGGGGGCGGATCACAGATACGCAGTATTTT.

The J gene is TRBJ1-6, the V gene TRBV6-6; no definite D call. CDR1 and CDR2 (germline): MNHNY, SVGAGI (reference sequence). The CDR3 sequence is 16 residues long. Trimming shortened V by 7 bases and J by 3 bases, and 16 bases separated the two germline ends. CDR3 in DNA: TGTGCCAGCAAGGGAACAGAGTTACTCTATAATTCACCCCTCCACTTT. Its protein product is CASKGTELLYNSPLHF.

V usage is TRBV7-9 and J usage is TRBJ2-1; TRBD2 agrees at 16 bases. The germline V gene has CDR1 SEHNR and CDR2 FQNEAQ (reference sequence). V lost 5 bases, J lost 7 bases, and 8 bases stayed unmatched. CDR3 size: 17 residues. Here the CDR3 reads CASSEGLAGGPGNEQFF. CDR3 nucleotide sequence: TGTGCCAGCAGCGAGGGACTAGCGGGAGGGCCAGGGAATGAGCAGTTCTTC.

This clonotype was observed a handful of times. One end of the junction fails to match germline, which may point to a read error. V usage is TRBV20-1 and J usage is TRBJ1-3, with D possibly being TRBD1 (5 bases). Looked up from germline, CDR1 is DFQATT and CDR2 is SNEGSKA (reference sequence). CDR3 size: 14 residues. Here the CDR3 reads CSARGGVAGTTIYF. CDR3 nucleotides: TGCAGTGCTAGAGGGGGCGTCGCTGGAACCACCATATATTTT.

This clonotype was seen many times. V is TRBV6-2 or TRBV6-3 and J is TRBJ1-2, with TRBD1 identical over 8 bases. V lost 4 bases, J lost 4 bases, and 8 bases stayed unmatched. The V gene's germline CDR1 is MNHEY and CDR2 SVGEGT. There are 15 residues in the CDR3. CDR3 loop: CASSFTGTGPYGYTF. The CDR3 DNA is TGTGCCAGCAGTTTCACCGGGACAGGTCCCTATGGCTACACCTTC.

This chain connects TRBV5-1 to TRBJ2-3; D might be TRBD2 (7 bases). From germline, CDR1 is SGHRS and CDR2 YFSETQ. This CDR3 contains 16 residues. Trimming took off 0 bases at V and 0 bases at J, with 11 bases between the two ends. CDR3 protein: CASSLVGGLSTDTQYF. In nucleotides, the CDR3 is TGCGCCAGCAGCTTGGTAGGGGGACTAAGCACAGATACGCAGTATTTT.

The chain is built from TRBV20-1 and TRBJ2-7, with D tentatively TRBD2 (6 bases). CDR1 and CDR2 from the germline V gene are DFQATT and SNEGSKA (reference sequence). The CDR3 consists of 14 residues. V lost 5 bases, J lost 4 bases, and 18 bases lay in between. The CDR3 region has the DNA TGCAGTGCTGACCAAACTAGCTCCGGTTACGAGCAGTACTTC. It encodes CSADQTSSGYEQYF.

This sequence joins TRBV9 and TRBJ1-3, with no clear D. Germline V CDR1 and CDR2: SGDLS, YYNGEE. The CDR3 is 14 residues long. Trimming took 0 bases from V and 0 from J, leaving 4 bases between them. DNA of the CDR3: TGTGCCAGCAGCGTAGGGTTCTCTGGAAACACCATATATTTT. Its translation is CASSVGFSGNTIYF.

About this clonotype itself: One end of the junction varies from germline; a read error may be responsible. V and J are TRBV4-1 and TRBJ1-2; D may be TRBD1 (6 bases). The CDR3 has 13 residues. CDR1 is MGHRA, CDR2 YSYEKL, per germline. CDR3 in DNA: TGCGCCAGCAGCCAAGATAACGAGGGGGGCTGCACCTTC. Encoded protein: CASSQDNEGGCTF.

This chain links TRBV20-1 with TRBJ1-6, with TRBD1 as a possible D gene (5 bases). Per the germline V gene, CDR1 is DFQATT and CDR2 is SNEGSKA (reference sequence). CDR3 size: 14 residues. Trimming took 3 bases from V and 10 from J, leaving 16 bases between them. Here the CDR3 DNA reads TGCAGTGCTAGTGAGGCAGGCGGGGGGTCACCCCTCCACTTT. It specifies CSASEAGGGSPLHF.